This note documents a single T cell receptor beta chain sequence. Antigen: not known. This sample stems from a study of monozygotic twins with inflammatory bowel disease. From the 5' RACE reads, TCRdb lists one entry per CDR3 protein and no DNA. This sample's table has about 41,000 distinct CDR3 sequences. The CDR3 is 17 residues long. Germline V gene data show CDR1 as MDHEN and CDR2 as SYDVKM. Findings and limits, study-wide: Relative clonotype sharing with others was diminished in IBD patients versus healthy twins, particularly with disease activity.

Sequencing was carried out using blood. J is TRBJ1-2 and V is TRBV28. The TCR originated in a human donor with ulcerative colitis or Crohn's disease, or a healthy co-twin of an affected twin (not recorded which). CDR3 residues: CASSEIGGALLLYGYTF.